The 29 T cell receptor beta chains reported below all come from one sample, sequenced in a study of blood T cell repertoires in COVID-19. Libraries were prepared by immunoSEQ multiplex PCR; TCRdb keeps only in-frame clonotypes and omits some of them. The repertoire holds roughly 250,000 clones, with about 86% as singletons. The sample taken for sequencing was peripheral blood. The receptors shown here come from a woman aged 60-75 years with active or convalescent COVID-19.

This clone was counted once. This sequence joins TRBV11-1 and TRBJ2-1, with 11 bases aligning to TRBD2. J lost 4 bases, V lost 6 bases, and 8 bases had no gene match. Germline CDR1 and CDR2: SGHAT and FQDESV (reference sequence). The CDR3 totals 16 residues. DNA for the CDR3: TGTGCCAGCAGTTTCCCGGGACTAGCGGATTACAATGAGCAGTTCTTC. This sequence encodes CASSFPGLADYNEQFF.

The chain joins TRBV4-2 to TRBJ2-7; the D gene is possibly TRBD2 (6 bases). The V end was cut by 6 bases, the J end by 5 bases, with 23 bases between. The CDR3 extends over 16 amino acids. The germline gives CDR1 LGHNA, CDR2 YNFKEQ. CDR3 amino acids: CASRSLVAGILDEQYF. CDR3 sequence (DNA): TGTGCCAGCAGATCTTTGGTTGCGGGAATTCTGGACGAGCAGTACTTC.

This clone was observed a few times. The CDR3 reads CASSLDRLSNYGYTF. The CDR3 region has the DNA TGTGCCAGCAGCTTAGACAGGTTATCTAACTATGGCTACACCTTC. The chain combines TRBV7-2 with TRBJ1-2, with D possibly matching TRBD1 (5 bases). The germline gives CDR1 SGHTA, CDR2 FQGNSA. The V and J ends lost 1 base and 0 bases respectively, with 9 bases between them. The CDR3 extends over 15 amino acids. Together with reference TRBV7-2 and TRBJ1-2, the CDR3 gives the full variable domain: GAGVSQSPSNKVTEKGKDVELRCDPISGHTALYWYRQSLGQGLEFLIYFQGNSAPDKSGLPSDRFSAERTGGSVSTLTIQRTQQEDSAVYLCASSLDRLSNYGYTFGSGTRLTVV.

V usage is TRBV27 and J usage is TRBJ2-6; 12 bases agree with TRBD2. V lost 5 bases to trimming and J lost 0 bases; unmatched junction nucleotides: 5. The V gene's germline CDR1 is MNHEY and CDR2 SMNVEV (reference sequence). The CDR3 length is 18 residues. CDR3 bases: TGTGCCAGCAGTCGGACGACTAGCGGGGGCTCTGGGGCCAACGTCCTGACTTTC. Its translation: CASSRTTSGGSGANVLTF.

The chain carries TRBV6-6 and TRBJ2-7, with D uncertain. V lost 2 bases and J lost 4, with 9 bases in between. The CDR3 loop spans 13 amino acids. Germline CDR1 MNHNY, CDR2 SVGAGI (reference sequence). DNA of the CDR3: TGTGCCAGCAGTTACGATACTGCGTACGAGCAGTACTTC. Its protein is CASSYDTAYEQYF.

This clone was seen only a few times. The DNA of the CDR3 is TGCAGCGTTGATACCGCGGGGGAGACCCAGTACTTC. Amino acid sequence: CSVDTAGETQYF. The rearrangement uses TRBV29-1 and TRBJ2-5, with D possibly matching TRBD2 (6 bases). V was pared by 3 bases and J by 5 bases, with 10 bases between. The CDR3 runs 12 residues. Germline V lookup: CDR1 SQVTM, CDR2 ANQGSEA.

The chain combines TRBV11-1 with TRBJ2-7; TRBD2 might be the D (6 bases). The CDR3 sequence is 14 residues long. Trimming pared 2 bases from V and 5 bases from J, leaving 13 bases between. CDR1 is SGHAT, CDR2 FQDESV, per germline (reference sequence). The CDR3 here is CASSLWVADDEQYF. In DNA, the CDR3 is TGTGCCAGCAGCTTATGGGTAGCGGACGACGAGCAGTACTTC.

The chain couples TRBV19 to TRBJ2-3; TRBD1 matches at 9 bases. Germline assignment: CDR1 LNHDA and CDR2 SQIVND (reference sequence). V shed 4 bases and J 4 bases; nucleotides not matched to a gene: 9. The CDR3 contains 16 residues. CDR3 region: CASSKAWGQGPDTQYF. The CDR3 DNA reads TGTGCCAGTAGTAAAGCTTGGGGACAGGGACCAGATACGCAGTATTTT.

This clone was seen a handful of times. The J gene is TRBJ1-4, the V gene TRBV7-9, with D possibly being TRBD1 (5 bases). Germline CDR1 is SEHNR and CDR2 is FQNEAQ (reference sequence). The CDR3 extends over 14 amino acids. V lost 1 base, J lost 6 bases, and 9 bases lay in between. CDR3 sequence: CASSLDGADEKLFF. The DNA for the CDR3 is TGTGCCAGCAGCTTAGATGGGGCAGATGAAAAACTGTTTTTT.

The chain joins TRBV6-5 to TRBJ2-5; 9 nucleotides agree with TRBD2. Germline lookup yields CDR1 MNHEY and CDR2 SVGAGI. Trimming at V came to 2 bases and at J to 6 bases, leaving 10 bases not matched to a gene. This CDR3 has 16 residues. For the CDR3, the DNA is TGTGCCAGCAGTTACCCAGCGACTAGCGGCATACAGACCCAGTACTTC. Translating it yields CASSYPATSGIQTQYF.

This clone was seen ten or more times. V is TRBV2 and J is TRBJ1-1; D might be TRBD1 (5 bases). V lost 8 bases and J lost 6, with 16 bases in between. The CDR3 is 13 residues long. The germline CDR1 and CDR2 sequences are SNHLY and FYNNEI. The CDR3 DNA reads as TGTGCCAGCGCAAGGGGCGCGATCGCTGAAGCTTTCTTT. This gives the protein CASARGAIAEAFF.

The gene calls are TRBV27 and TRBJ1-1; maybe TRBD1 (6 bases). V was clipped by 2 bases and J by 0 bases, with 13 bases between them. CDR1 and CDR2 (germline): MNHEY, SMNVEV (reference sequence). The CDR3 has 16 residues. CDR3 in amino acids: CASSLTRTALNTEAFF. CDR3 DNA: TGTGCCAGCAGTTTAACTCGGACAGCCTTGAACACTGAAGCTTTCTTT.

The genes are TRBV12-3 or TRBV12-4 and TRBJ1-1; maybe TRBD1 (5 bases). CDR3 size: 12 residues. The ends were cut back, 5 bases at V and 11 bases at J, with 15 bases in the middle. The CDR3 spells CASSPRGTMAFF. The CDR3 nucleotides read TGTGCCAGCAGTCCTAGGGGAACGATGGCTTTCTTT.

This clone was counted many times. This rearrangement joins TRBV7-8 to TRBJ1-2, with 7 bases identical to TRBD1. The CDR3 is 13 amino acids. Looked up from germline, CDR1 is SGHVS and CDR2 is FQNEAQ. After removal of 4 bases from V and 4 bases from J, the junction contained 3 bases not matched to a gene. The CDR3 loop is CASSSGQLYGYTF. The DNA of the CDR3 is TGTGCCAGCAGCTCGGGACAGCTCTATGGCTACACCTTC. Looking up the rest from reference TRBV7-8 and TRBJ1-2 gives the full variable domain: GAGVSQSPRYKVAKRGQDVALRCDPISGHVSLFWYQQALGQGPEFLTYFQNEAQLDKSGLPSDRFFAERPEGSVSTLKIQRTQQEDSAVYLCASSSGQLYGYTFGSGTRLTVV.

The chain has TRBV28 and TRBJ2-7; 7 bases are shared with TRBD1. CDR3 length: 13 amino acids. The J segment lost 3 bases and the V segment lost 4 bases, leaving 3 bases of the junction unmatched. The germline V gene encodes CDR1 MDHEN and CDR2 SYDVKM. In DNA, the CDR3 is TGTGCCAGCAGTTCAGGGGACAGCTACGAGCAGTACTTC. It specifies CASSSGDSYEQYF. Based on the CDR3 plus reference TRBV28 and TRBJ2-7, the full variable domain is DVKVTQSSRYLVKRTGEKVFLECVQDMDHENMFWYRQDPGLGLRLIYFSYDVKMKEKGDIPEGYSVSREKKERFSLILESASTNQTSMYLCASSSGDSYEQYFGPGTRLTVT.

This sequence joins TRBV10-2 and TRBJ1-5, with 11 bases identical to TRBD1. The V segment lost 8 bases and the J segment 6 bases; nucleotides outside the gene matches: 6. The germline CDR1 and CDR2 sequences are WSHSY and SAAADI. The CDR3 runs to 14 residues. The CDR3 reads CASGGQGAAQPQHF. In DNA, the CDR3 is TGCGCCAGCGGTGGACAGGGGGCGGCTCAGCCCCAGCATTTT.

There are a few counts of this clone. CDR3 sequence reads: CASSLDIGAYYGYTF. CDR3 coding DNA: TGTGCCAGCAGCTTAGATATAGGGGCCTACTATGGCTACACCTTC. This sequence joins TRBV11-2 and TRBJ1-2; D is possibly TRBD1 (5 bases). The V end was cut by 0 bases, the J end by 3 bases, with 11 bases between. The germline gives CDR1 SGHAT, CDR2 FQNNGV. The CDR3 contains 15 residues.

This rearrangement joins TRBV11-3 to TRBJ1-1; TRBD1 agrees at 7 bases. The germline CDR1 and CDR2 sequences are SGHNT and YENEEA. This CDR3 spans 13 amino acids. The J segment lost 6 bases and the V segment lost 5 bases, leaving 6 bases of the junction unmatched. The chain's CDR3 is CASSLQGQAEAFF. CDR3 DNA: TGTGCCAGCAGCCTACAGGGGCAAGCTGAAGCTTTCTTT. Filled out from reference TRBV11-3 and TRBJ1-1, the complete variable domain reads EAGVVQSPRYKIIEKKQPVAFWCNPISGHNTLYWYLQNLGQGPELLIRYENEEAVDDSQLPKDRFSAERLKGVDSTLKIQPAELGDSAVYLCASSLQGQAEAFFGQGTRLTVV.

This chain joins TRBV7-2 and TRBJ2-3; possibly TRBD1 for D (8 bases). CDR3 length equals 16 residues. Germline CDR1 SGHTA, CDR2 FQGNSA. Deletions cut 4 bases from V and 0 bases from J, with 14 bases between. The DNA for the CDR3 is TGTGCCAGCAGCTCCTACAGGGGGGGAAGCACAGATACGCAGTATTTT. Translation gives CASSSYRGGSTDTQYF.

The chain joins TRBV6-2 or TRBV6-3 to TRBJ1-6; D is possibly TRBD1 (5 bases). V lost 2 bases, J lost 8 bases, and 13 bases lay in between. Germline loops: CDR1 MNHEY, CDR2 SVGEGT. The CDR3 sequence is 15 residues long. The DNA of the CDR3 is TGTGCCAGCAGTTACCTCTGGGGGGACGATTCACCCCTCCACTTT. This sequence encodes CASSYLWGDDSPLHF.

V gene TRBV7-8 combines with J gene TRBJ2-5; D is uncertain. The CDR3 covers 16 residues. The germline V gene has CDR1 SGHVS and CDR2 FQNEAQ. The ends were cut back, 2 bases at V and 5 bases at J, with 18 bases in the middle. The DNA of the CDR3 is TGTGCCAGCAGCTTACGCCTGCACGCGCCCACGGAGACCCAGTACTTC. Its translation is CASSLRLHAPTETQYF.

This CDR3 reads CASGPRDGGYEQYF. In DNA, the CDR3 is TGTGCTAGTGGTCCCCGGGACGGAGGGTACGAGCAGTACTTC. The chain links TRBV12-5 to TRBJ2-7; weak D call: TRBD2 (6 bases). Trimming stripped 5 bases from V and 4 bases from J, with 15 bases between. The length of the CDR3 is 14 residues. Germline V gives CDR1 LGHNT, CDR2 FRNRAP.

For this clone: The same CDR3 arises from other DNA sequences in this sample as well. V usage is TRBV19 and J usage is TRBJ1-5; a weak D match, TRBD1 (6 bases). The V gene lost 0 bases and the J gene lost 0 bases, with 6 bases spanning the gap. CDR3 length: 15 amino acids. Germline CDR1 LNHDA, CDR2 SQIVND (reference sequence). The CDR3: CASSIDRGSNQPQHF. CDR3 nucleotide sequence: TGTGCCAGTAGTATAGACAGGGGTAGCAATCAGCCCCAGCATTTT. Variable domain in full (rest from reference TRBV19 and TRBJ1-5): DGGITQSPKYLFRKEGQNVTLSCEQNLNHDAMYWYRQDPGQGLRLIYYSQIVNDFQKGDIAEGYSVSREKKESFPLTVTSAQKNPTAFYLCASSIDRGSNQPQHFGDGTRLSIL.

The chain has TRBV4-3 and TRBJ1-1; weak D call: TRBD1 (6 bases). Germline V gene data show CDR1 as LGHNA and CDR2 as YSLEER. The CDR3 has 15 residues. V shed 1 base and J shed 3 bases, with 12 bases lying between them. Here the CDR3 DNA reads TGCGCCAGCAGCCAAGGGGGGGGGCTGGACACTGAAGCTTTCTTT. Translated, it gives CASSQGGGLDTEAFF.

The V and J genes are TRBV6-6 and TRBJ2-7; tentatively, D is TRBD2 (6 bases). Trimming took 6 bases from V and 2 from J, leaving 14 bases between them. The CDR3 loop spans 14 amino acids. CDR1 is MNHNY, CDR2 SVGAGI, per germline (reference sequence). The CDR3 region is CASRTGLAPYEQYF. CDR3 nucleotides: TGTGCCAGCAGGACGGGACTGGCTCCCTACGAGCAGTACTTC.

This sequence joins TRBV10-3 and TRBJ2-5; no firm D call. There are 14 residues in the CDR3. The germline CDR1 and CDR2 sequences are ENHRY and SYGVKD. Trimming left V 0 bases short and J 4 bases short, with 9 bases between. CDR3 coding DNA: TGTGCCATCAGTGAGTCACAAGGCGGAGAGACCCAGTACTTC. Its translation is CAISESQGGETQYF.

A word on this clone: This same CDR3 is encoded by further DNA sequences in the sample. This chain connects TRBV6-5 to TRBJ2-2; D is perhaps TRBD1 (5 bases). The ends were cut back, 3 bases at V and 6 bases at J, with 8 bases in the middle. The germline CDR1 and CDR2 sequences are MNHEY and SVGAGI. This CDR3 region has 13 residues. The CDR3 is CASSYRRAGELFF. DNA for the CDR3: TGTGCCAGCAGTTATCGCAGGGCCGGGGAGCTGTTTTTT.

This CDR3 is CASSLEAGLFYNQPQHF. The DNA for the CDR3 is TGTGCCAGCAGCTTGGAGGCAGGCCTTTTTTACAATCAGCCCCAGCATTTT. This rearrangement joins TRBV5-5 to TRBJ1-5; D uncertain. CDR1 is SGHKS and CDR2 is YYEKEE in the germline V gene (reference sequence). V lost 0 bases to trimming and J lost 3 bases, with 16 bases between them. The CDR3 consists of 17 residues.

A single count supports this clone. The DNA for the CDR3 is TGTGCCAGCAGCTTGGCGGGGGGGGGCACAGATACGCAGTATTTT. It codes for CASSLAGGGTDTQYF. The J gene is TRBJ2-3, the V gene TRBV11-2; 9 bases align to TRBD2. CDR1 is SGHAT, CDR2 FQNNGV, per germline. Trimming at V came to 3 bases and at J to 1 base, leaving 2 bases not matched to a gene. The CDR3 consists of 15 residues.